Below are 29 T cell receptor beta chains sequenced from a single sample in a study of CD8 T cells in Susac syndrome. RNA amounts of 0.5 to 1 ug underwent reverse transcription with random hexamers. From the immunoSEQ multiplex PCR reads, TCRdb called clonotypes with MiXCR, one entry per CDR3 protein. The sample contains under 200,000 distinct CDR3 sequences, more than 90% of which appear only once. The sample consisted of CD4+ T cells from PBMCs. All receptors derive from a human donor with Susac syndrome.

This clonotype was detected once. This chain connects TRBV29-1 to TRBJ2-5; 12 bases are shared with TRBD1. J gave up 4 bases and V 7 bases, and 4 bases lay outside the gene matches. The CDR3 covers 13 residues. Germline CDR1 reads SQVTM; CDR2 reads ANQGSEA. The CDR3 coding sequence is TGCAGCGGGGGACAGGGGGCCAGAGAGACCCAGTACTTC. Translated: CSGGQGARETQYF. Full variable domain (remainder filled in from reference TRBV29-1 and TRBJ2-5): SAVISQKPSRDICQRGTSLTIQCQVDSQVTMMFWYRQQPGQSLTLIATANQGSEATYESGFVIDKFPISRPNLTFSTLTVSNMSPEDSSIYLCSGGQGARETQYFGPGTRLLVL.

This clonotype occurred once. V and J are TRBV20-1 and TRBJ2-5; a possible D gene is TRBD1 (5 bases). The V gene lost 7 bases and the J gene lost 5 bases, with 20 bases spanning the gap. Per germline, CDR1 DFQATT and CDR2 SNEGSKA (reference sequence). The CDR3 loop spans 14 amino acids. CDR3 in amino acids: CSGVFRTRQETQYF. Here the CDR3 DNA reads TGCAGTGGGGTCTTCCGGACCCGACAGGAGACCCAGTACTTC.

This clonotype was counted a single time. The chain joins TRBV4-2 to TRBJ2-5, with TRBD1 matching over 8 bases. The CDR3 spans 15 residues. J gave up 6 bases and V 3 bases, and 9 bases lay outside the gene matches. The germline V gene has CDR1 LGHNA and CDR2 YNFKEQ. As DNA, the CDR3 is TGTGCCAGCAGCCAGCCGACAGGGGTGGGCCAGACCCAGTACTTC. This sequence encodes CASSQPTGVGQTQYF.

The chain links TRBV9 to TRBJ2-7, with 10 bases matching TRBD1. Germline CDR1 SGDLS, CDR2 YYNGEE. The V gene end was trimmed by 4 bases and the J gene end by 3 bases; junction bases not matched to a gene: 10. The CDR3 is 16 amino acids. Written as DNA, the CDR3 is TGTGCCAGCAGCCGACTGGGACAGGGGAAAAACTACGAGCAGTACTTC. Its protein is CASSRLGQGKNYEQYF.

This sequence joins TRBV11-2 and TRBJ1-1; D not certain. The V gene lost 5 bases and the J gene lost 4 bases, with 14 bases spanning the gap. CDR3 size: 14 residues. Germline CDR1 SGHAT, CDR2 FQNNGV. The CDR3 reads CASSQLAVSTEAFF. CDR3 sequence (DNA): TGTGCCAGCAGCCAATTGGCGGTGTCCACTGAAGCTTTCTTT. The full variable domain, with the rest looked up from reference TRBV11-2 and TRBJ1-1, is EAGVAQSPRYKIIEKRQSVAFWCNPISGHATLYWYQQILGQGPKLLIQFQNNGVVDDSQLPKDRFSAERLKGVDSTLKIQPAKLEDSAVYLCASSQLAVSTEAFFGQGTRLTVV.

The V call is TRBV24-1, the J call TRBJ2-3; TRBD1 is a possible D gene (5 bases). V was pared by 5 bases and J by 2 bases, with 7 bases between. Germline CDR1 KGHDR, CDR2 SFDVKD. There are 13 residues in the CDR3. Here the CDR3 reads CATSVGATDTQYF. In DNA, the CDR3 is TGTGCCACCAGTGTAGGGGCCACAGATACGCAGTATTTT.

V is TRBV20-1 and J is TRBJ1-4; D gene uncertain. This CDR3 spans 14 amino acids. Germline V lookup: CDR1 DFQATT, CDR2 SNEGSKA (reference sequence). With 1 base removed from V and 8 bases from J, the gap between germline ends came to 14 bases. CDR3 amino acids: CSARVAGGGEKLFF. The CDR3 DNA is TGCAGTGCTAGAGTGGCAGGTGGCGGGGAAAAACTGTTTTTT.

The rearrangement links TRBV19 to TRBJ2-7; tentatively, D is TRBD2 (6 bases). CDR1 is LNHDA and CDR2 is SQIVND in the germline V gene (reference sequence). The CDR3 has 16 amino acids. Deletions cut 6 bases from V and 5 bases from J, with 23 bases between. The CDR3 here is CASRSHRWGDSDEQYF. The CDR3 DNA sequence: TGTGCCAGTAGGAGTCACAGGTGGGGGGATTCTGACGAGCAGTACTTC.

The rearrangement links TRBV20-1 to TRBJ2-3; 12 bases are shared with TRBD2. The germline CDR1 and CDR2 sequences are DFQATT and SNEGSKA (reference sequence). The CDR3 length is 16 residues. V shed 0 bases, J shed 5 bases, and the junction held 6 bases outside the gene matches. The CDR3 DNA reads as TGCAGTGCTAGAGACCTTCTGGGACTAGCGGGAGATACGCAGTATTTT. Translated, it gives CSARDLLGLAGDTQYF.

The chain links TRBV28 to TRBJ2-5; D is perhaps TRBD1 (6 bases). V lost 8 bases and J 0 bases, leaving 16 bases between the germline ends. The CDR3 covers 15 residues. The germline V gene has CDR1 MDHEN and CDR2 SYDVKM. This CDR3 reads CASGTGHPYQETQYF. In DNA form, the CDR3 reads TGTGCCAGCGGAACGGGACACCCGTACCAAGAGACCCAGTACTTC.

The chain is built from TRBV29-1 and TRBJ2-2; maybe TRBD1 (5 bases). This CDR3 spans 13 amino acids. V dropped 3 bases and J dropped 5 bases, with 10 bases sitting between them. Looked up from germline, CDR1 is SQVTM and CDR2 is ANQGSEA. The CDR3 DNA sequence: TGCAGCGTTGAGGCAGGGTGGACCGGGGAGCTGTTTTTT. This sequence encodes CSVEAGWTGELFF.

V gene TRBV12-5 combines with J gene TRBJ1-6; TRBD1 matches 8 bases. V shed 6 bases and J 10 bases; nucleotides not matched to a gene: 11. Germline lookup yields CDR1 LGHNT and CDR2 FRNRAP. This CDR3 spans 15 amino acids. The CDR3 reads CASGPTTGEGSPLHF. The CDR3 bases are TGTGCTAGTGGCCCCACGACAGGGGAAGGCTCACCCCTCCACTTT. Full variable domain (missing parts from reference TRBV12-5 and TRBJ1-6): DARVTQTPRHKVTEMGQEVTMRCQPILGHNTVFWYRQTMMQGLELLAYFRNRAPLDDSGMPKDRFSAEMPDATLATLKIQPSEPRDSAVYFCASGPTTGEGSPLHFGNGTRLTVT.

The chain recombines TRBV20-1 with TRBJ2-5, with D possibly TRBD1 on 6 matching bases. The V end lost 1 base, the J end lost 4 bases, and 7 bases lay between the germline ends. The CDR3 covers 12 residues. Germline CDR1 and CDR2: DFQATT and SNEGSKA (reference sequence). Here the CDR3 reads CSARVRGETQYF. Written as DNA, the CDR3 is TGCAGTGCTAGAGTCAGGGGAGAGACCCAGTACTTC.

Only a few counts were recorded for this clonotype. CDR3 DNA: TGTGCCAGCCAGGGTGGATACGAGCAGTACTTC. Translating it yields CASQGGYEQYF. This sequence joins TRBV7-9 and TRBJ2-7; possibly TRBD1 for D (5 bases). Germline CDR1 reads SEHNR; CDR2 reads FQNEAQ (reference sequence). V was cut by 8 bases and J by 4 bases, with 9 bases left in between. The CDR3 loop spans 11 amino acids.

DNA for the CDR3: TGTGCCAGCAGTCACTCCGGGACAGGGCACGAGCAGTACTTC. Its translation: CASSHSGTGHEQYF. The V call is TRBV6-1, the J call TRBJ2-7; 9 bases fit TRBD1. CDR3 length: 14 amino acids. V dropped 5 bases and J dropped 5; count of bases not matched to a gene: 7. Germline assignment: CDR1 MNHNS and CDR2 SASEGT.

The chain uses TRBV20-1 and TRBJ1-4; 9 bases agree with TRBD1. The germline CDR1 and CDR2 sequences are DFQATT and SNEGSKA (reference sequence). The CDR3 length is 13 residues. The ends lost 5 bases at V and 7 bases at J; junction bases unmatched: 5. CDR3 bases: TGCAGTGCTGAGGACAGGGGCAGTGAAAAACTGTTTTTT. Encoded protein: CSAEDRGSEKLFF.

The genes are TRBV5-6 and TRBJ2-3, with D perhaps TRBD2 (6 bases). The germline V and J ends were trimmed by 4 bases and 2 bases, with 11 bases remaining between them. In germline, CDR1 is SGHDT, CDR2 YYEEEE. This CDR3 contains 14 residues. The CDR3 DNA follows: TGTGCCAGCAGCCCGGGACTGAACACAGATACGCAGTATTTT. Its translation: CASSPGLNTDTQYF.

The chain recombines TRBV6-2 or TRBV6-3 with TRBJ1-1, with D tentatively TRBD1 (6 bases). The germline V gene encodes CDR1 MNHEY and CDR2 SVGEGT. The CDR3 totals 15 residues. With 2 bases removed from V and 0 bases from J, the gap between germline ends came to 10 bases. CDR3 in amino acids: CASSYDGGLNTEAFF. DNA for the CDR3: TGTGCCAGCAGTTACGACGGGGGCTTGAACACTGAAGCTTTCTTT.

The chain couples TRBV21-1 to TRBJ1-1. TRBV21-1 is given as a pseudogene. The CDR3 consists of 12 residues. The CDR3 protein is CASTYRNTEAFF. The DNA of the CDR3 is TGTGCCAGCACGTACAGAAACACTGAAGCTTTCTTT.

V gene TRBV7-8 combines with J gene TRBJ1-6; D might be TRBD1 (5 bases). Germline lookup yields CDR1 SGHVS and CDR2 FQNEAQ. This CDR3 region has 16 residues. Trimming took 1 base from V and 6 from J, leaving 13 bases between them. CDR3 bases: TGTGCCAGCAGCTTAGGGGCTAGGGACGCTAATTCACCCCTCCACTTT. Its translation: CASSLGARDANSPLHF. Complete variable domain (other parts from reference TRBV7-8 and TRBJ1-6): GAGVSQSPRYKVAKRGQDVALRCDPISGHVSLFWYQQALGQGPEFLTYFQNEAQLDKSGLPSDRFFAERPEGSVSTLKIQRTQQEDSAVYLCASSLGARDANSPLHFGNGTRLTVT.

The sample holds one count of this clonotype. This sequence joins TRBV6-5 and TRBJ1-4; the match to TRBD1 covers 8 bases. This CDR3 has 15 amino acids. Germline assignment: CDR1 MNHEY and CDR2 SVGAGI. With V trimmed by 0 bases and J by 8 bases, 5 bases remained unmatched. CDR3 DNA: TGTGCCAGCAGTTACTCAGGGACAGGAGAGGAAAAACTGTTTTTT. Its protein product is CASSYSGTGEEKLFF.

The gene calls are TRBV10-3 and TRBJ2-7; D not certain. This CDR3 is 12 amino acids long. V was trimmed by 8 bases and J by 5 bases, leaving 13 bases between them. Germline values: CDR1 ENHRY, CDR2 SYGVKD. The CDR3 region is CAISDSRHEQYF. In DNA, the CDR3 is TGTGCCATCTCGGATTCTCGCCACGAGCAGTACTTC.

The chain uses TRBV27 and TRBJ1-2; 7 bases are shared with TRBD1. The CDR3 extends over 12 amino acids. In germline, CDR1 is MNHEY, CDR2 SMNVEV (reference sequence). The J segment lost 8 bases and the V segment lost 4 bases, leaving 4 bases of the junction unmatched. The CDR3 protein is CASSSRGGGYTF. CDR3 DNA: TGTGCCAGCAGTTCCCGAGGGGGCGGCTACACCTTC.

This chain joins TRBV5-1 and TRBJ2-5; 8 bases map to TRBD2. V lost 7 bases to trimming and J lost 2 bases; unmatched junction nucleotides: 4. The CDR3 sequence is 13 residues long. Germline CDR1 SGHRS, CDR2 YFSETQ. CDR3 amino acids: CASDSGGQETQYF. DNA for the CDR3: TGCGCCAGCGACTCGGGAGGGCAAGAGACCCAGTACTTC.

This clonotype was detected once. The chain combines TRBV6-2 or TRBV6-3 with TRBJ1-6; D is possibly TRBD1 (5 bases). The CDR3 spans 15 residues. Germline loops: CDR1 MNHEY, CDR2 SVGEGT. Between the trimmed V and J ends, which lost 7 bases and 6 bases, there was a span of 16 bases. In DNA form, the CDR3 reads TGTGCCAGCACCAGAGGACTGGGGGGTAATTCACCCCTCCACTTT. Translated, it gives CASTRGLGGNSPLHF.

The V and J genes are TRBV10-2 and TRBJ2-7; no definite D call. This CDR3 is 14 amino acids long. V shed 2 bases and J shed 10 bases, with 18 bases lying between them. The germline gives CDR1 WSHSY, CDR2 SAAADI. CDR3 bases: TGCGCCAGCAGTGAGAGTTTTTCGGCCAGACTCCAGTACTTC. Its protein product is CASSESFSARLQYF.

The V gene is TRBV28, the J gene TRBJ2-1; the match to TRBD2 covers 9 bases. V was pared by 5 bases and J by 2 bases, with 7 bases of the junction left unmatched. CDR1 is MDHEN, CDR2 SYDVKM, per germline. This CDR3 is built from 16 residues. The DNA for the CDR3 is TGTGCCAGCAGTGCACCCGGCGGGGGGGCCTACAATGAGCAGTTCTTC. It is translated as CASSAPGGGAYNEQFF.

J is TRBJ2-2 and V is TRBV2, with D unclear. The V and J ends lost 7 bases and 5 bases respectively, with 14 bases between them. Germline CDR1 is SNHLY and CDR2 is FYNNEI. This CDR3 contains 14 residues. In DNA form, the CDR3 reads TGTGCCAGCATCATGGTCGGAAGAACCGGGGAGCTGTTTTTT. Translating gives CASIMVGRTGELFF. The whole variable domain, remainder taken from reference TRBV2 and TRBJ2-2, is EPEVTQTPSHQVTQMGQEVILRCVPISNHLYFYWYRQILGQKVEFLVSFYNNEISEKSEIFDDQFSVERPDGSNFTLKIRSTKLEDSAMYFCASIMVGRTGELFFGEGSRLTVL.

The rearrangement links TRBV14 to TRBJ2-4, with D possibly TRBD1 on 6 matching bases. V was cut by 1 base and J by 1 base, with 11 bases left in between. Germline V gene sequence: CDR1 SGHDN, CDR2 FVKESK. The CDR3 contains 16 residues. CDR3 in amino acids: CASSQVTGKAKNIQYF. CDR3 nucleotides: TGTGCCAGCAGCCAAGTAACAGGGAAGGCCAAAAACATTCAGTACTTC.